This TCR beta chain appears in the sequencing data of a study of cytomegalovirus exposure and HLA in healthy donors (dated by TCRdb to between 2016 and 2019). Study-level background: In an earlier analysis of about 560 of the donors, around 290 Gb of sequence data and 117 million unique TCR beta sequences from roughly 200 million T cells were reported. Donor age, sex, ethnicity and CMV serostatus were compiled alongside the repertoire data. Roughly five DR-DQ haplotypes were handled as single units for association and clustering because linkage in the cohort was strong. Using immunosequencing, the study profiled T cell repertoires from 666 subjects and related those repertoires to cytomegalovirus serostatus. Typing coverage varied by locus: roughly 620-630 donors for A, B, C, DRB1 and DQB1; approximately 500 for DQA1; more than 600 for DPA1; approximately 450 for DPB1. In a later analysis, previously published TCR beta repertoires from 666 donors were re-analyzed and high-resolution HLA genotyping was added so that TCR occurrence patterns could be studied. A separate validation cohort of roughly 130 different subjects was used in addition to the 666-subject first cohort. The study aimed to test whether cataloging public T cell receptors could reveal signatures of past pathogen exposure. All discovery cohort repertoires had been generated using a single sequencing platform. On average, roughly 250,000 unique TCR beta nucleotide sequences were sequenced per donor among some 420 genotyped donors of the cohort, with roughly 18% of those sequences being non-productive. An early release that covered some 630 HLA-typed donors contained approximately 300 gigabases of sequencing data and 75 million to 100 million unique TCR sequences. A later genetic analysis took genome-wide SNP genotypes for about 65% of the 666 donors and used that subset as a discovery cohort. Rather than drawing on any new phenotypic data, the later analysis identified candidate immune exposures from TCR beta sequences and the way those sequences occurred across donors. The study combined high-throughput TCR immunosequencing, statistical association of individual TCRs with disease status, and machine learning to predict cytomegalovirus infection status. An earlier analysis of more than 450 of the donors used high-throughput TCR beta sequencing to judge whether each TCR beta V gene segment behaved as functional or pseudogenic. Of the approximately 400 genotyped donors, 65% to 90% were placed in the genetic ancestry cluster associated with self-reported Caucasian donors. Class I and class II HLA loci were covered by the typing at four-digit resolution. Study-wide findings and limitations: A later analysis associated 15,000 or so TCR beta sequences with specific HLA alleles at a false discovery rate of 0.05. CMV serostatus was the only immune exposure information available for the cohort. Some IMGT-functional V segments, including TRBV6-2 and TRBV6-3, could not be told apart with the 87-base-pair reads, so those segments were excluded. A later analysis reported that several top co-occurrence clusters appeared linked to parvovirus B19, influenza, CMV and Epstein-Barr virus. Assigning TCR associations to individual alleles was difficult when HLA alleles, especially DR and DQ, strongly co-occurred. The authors suggested that the approach could potentially be extended to other disease states and immunological phenotypes. The presence/absence analyses assumed that sequencing depth was roughly uniform across donors, and that assumption may not be true. Most CMV-associated TCR beta chains appeared to be HLA-restricted in a later analysis, and the HLA associations seemed to be driven largely by CMV exposure. V-gene and J-gene trimming of TCR beta chains was associated with a missense DCLRE1C variant in a later genetic analysis, and the association was replicated in an independent cohort. Only TCR beta chains were sequenced in this cohort, and the absence of alpha or paired-chain data limited detectable features. A later genetic analysis reported fewer N-insertions in productive TCRs among donors in an Asian-associated ancestry cluster than the approximately 700-donor mean. A further reported finding was that TCR beta sequences accurately predicted the HLA-A and HLA-B alleles for most subjects in the first cohort. Correlated functional status among segregating V segments might reflect linkage disequilibrium, but an unknown experimental factor could not be ruled out. The sequencing pipeline was judged likely to have produced a cluster of highly shared sequence variants as a technical artifact. Because counts were too low, 15 to 20 rarely observed V segments, including chromosome 9 orphons, were left out of the earlier analysis of 587 of the donors. Cytomegalovirus status was reported to be diagnosed by the classifier with high specificity and sensitivity in both the original and validation cohorts. In a later analysis, the rate of TCR association differed among HLA loci, with DRB1 alleles having the most associated TCRs and HLA-C alleles having the fewest. A few of the identified cytomegalovirus-associated TCR beta chains were confirmed in vitro to be specific for cytomegalovirus antigens. Because HLA typing was missing for some donors at each locus, association tests included only the typed subset. The study gave a list of roughly 150 TCR beta chains associated with cytomegalovirus. In a later analysis, HLA-associated TCR beta chains showed more clonal expansion and lower generation probabilities than non-associated chains that were equally common. In an earlier analysis of 587 of the donors, most TCR beta V segments appeared in productive rearrangements about 87% or about 30% of the time, broadly matching IMGT annotations. Most TCR sequences were observed very rarely across donors, whereas some public TCRs were present in many individuals.

The CDR3 runs 14 residues from the cysteine to the phenylalanine. This entry keeps only the CDR3 DNA: 42 bases, framed from base 1. The germline V gene (reference sequence) gives CDR1 as SSHAT and CDR2 as FNYEAQ. The library was obtained by the immunoSEQ multiplex PCR assay. A mixture of 60 forward primers for TCR Vbeta segments and 13 reverse primers for TCR Jbeta segments was used in the multiplex PCR. Amplification of the CDR3 region of rearranged TCR beta genes was performed with a multiplex PCR assay on genomic DNA. The amplified TCR beta libraries were sequenced on the Illumina HiSeq System as 87-base-pair reads. The paper's processing steps were these. Across the 670 or so repertoires, a later analysis counted approximately 83 million unique TCR beta chains, 8.5 million to 12 million of which were shared by at least two donors. To remove PCR and sequencing errors, raw reads were error-corrected and collapsed into unique sequences using a nearest-neighbor algorithm that merged closely related sequences. CDR3 sequences were aligned to IMGT reference sequences to assign V, D and J gene segments. Each retained sequence needed at least a six-nucleotide match to both a V gene segment and a J gene segment. Rearrangements were classified as productive when the CDR3 lacked stop codons and remained in frame with V and J, and all other rearrangements were classified as non-productive. Following IMGT convention, CDR3 was defined as the stretch from the second conserved V-encoded cysteine to the conserved J-encoded phenylalanine. In an earlier analysis of approximately 500 of the donors, sequences lacking an unambiguous match to a single V gene segment were excluded. An earlier analysis of about 600 of the donors called V segments functional above 56.7% productive rearrangements and segregating when the between-donor standard deviation exceeded 5%. A statistical classification framework was built to diagnose cytomegalovirus status from the catalog of TCR beta chain sequences. In a later analysis, V and J genes were assigned by comparing TCR nucleotide sequences against IMGT/GENE-DB human TR gene sequences. The TCRdist pipeline was used in a later analysis to assign CDR3 sequences and most-parsimonious VDJ recombination scenarios. In a later analysis, each TCR beta chain was defined by its CDR3 amino acid sequence together with its V-gene family, and reads lacking a unique V-gene family were excluded. A later analysis removed 450 to 600 highly shared, low-generation-probability nucleotide sequences to deal with suspected cross-contamination and a sequencing artifact. In a later analysis, a clonal expansion index for each public chain was calculated from normalized within-repertoire ranks of inferred template counts. Generation probabilities in a later analysis came from a VDJ recombination model fitted to out-of-frame rearrangements, and those results were checked against IGoR. Hypergeometric tests were used in a later analysis to score TCR-TCR, TCR-HLA and TCR-CMV co-occurrence, with a repertoire-size bias correction applied to the TCR pairs. False discovery rates were estimated in a later analysis by permuting HLA or CMV assignments 20 times. A later analysis grouped co-occurring TCRs with DBSCAN, adding TCRdist sequence similarity when clustering within HLA-allele-positive subsets. Co-occurrence clustering excluded repertoires with fewer than 30,000 or more than 120,000 public chains, plus five with anomalous nucleotide sharing. Imported from immuneACCESS, the table was reduced by TCRdb to in-frame sequences with V and J called. These copies leave out some clones; in studies compared against another copy, an unresolved V gene accounts for under half, and the cause of the remainder is not known. V, J and clone size reflect that table, while D and trimming were determined from the DNA. This sample holds 80,000 to 130,000 clones; more than 75% were observed only once. Together, the top ten hold 4% of the sample.

To note about this clone: This clone's antigen is unknown. Its ends do not fully match the called genes, so a read error is possible.

In total, just over 650 healthy bone marrow donors made up the cohort. All cohort members were sampled while nominally healthy, although unrecorded immune exposures were likely present. The donor tested CMV seropositive, placing the donor among the 310 or so seropositive members of the cohort. Every donor gave a peripheral blood sample, and the peripheral blood mononuclear cells from that sample were used for TCR beta sequencing. The Qiagen DNeasy Blood Extraction Kit was used to extract genomic DNA from the blood cell samples. This receptor chain uses TRBV7-7 and TRBJ2-5, and possibly TRBD1, on 6 matching bases. This TCR derives from a woman in her fifties or sixties in good health and CMV-seropositive. Material: PBMCs. CDR3 loop: CASSAQGIGETQYF. The DNA sequence reads TGTGCTAGCAGCGCTCAGGGGATTGGGGAGACCCAGTACTTC.